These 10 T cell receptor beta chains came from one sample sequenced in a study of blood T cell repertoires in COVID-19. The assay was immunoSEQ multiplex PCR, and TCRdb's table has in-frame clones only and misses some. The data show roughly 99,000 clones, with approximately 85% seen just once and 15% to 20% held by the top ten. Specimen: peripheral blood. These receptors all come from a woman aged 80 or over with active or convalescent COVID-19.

CDR3 in DNA: TGTGCCAGCAGTTTAACTGACAGTCTGCGCAATCAGCCCCAGCATTTT. It is translated as CASSLTDSLRNQPQHF. V is TRBV28 and J is TRBJ1-5, with TRBD1 as a possible D gene (5 bases). The CDR3 consists of 16 residues. The germline CDR1 and CDR2 sequences are MDHEN and SYDVKM. Trimming pared 2 bases from V and 2 bases from J, leaving 13 bases between.

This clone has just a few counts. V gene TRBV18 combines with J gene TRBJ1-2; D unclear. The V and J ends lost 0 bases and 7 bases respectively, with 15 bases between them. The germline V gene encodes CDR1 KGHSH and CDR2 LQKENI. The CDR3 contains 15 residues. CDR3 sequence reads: CASSPPQVTAAGYTF. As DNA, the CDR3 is TGTGCCAGCTCACCACCTCAGGTCACTGCCGCTGGCTACACCTTC.

Here the CDR3 DNA reads TGTGCCAGCAGCTTAGCTCCAGGCGGGGAGCTGTTTTTT. Protein sequence: CASSLAPGGELFF. The chain links TRBV7-8 to TRBJ2-2; the D is unclear. The CDR3 is 13 amino acids. With 0 bases removed from V and 7 bases from J, the gap between germline ends came to 6 bases. CDR1 is SGHVS, CDR2 FQNEAQ, per germline.

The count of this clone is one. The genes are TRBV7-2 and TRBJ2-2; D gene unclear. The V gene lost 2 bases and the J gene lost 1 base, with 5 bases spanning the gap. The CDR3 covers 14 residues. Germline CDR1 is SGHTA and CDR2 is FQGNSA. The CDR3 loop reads CASSLLRNTGELFF. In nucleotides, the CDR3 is TGTGCCAGCAGCTTACTTAGGAACACCGGGGAGCTGTTTTTT.

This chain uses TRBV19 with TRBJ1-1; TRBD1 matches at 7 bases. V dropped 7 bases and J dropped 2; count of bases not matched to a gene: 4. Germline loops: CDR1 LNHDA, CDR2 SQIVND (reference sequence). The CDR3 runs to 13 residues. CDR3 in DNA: TGTGCCAGTACGGACAGGCCCAACACTGAAGCTTTCTTT. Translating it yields CASTDRPNTEAFF.

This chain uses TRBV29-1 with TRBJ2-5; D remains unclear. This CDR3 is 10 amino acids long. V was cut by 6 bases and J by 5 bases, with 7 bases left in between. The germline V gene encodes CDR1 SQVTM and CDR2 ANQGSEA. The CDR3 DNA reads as TGCAGCGTGGCTTGGGAGACCCAGTACTTC. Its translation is CSVAWETQYF.

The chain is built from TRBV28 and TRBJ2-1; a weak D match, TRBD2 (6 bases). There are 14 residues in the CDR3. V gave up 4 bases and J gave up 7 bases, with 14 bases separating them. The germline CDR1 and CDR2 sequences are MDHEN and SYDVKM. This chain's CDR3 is CASSSQGGRNEQFF. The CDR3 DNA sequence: TGTGCCAGCAGTTCTCAGGGAGGTCGGAATGAGCAGTTCTTC.

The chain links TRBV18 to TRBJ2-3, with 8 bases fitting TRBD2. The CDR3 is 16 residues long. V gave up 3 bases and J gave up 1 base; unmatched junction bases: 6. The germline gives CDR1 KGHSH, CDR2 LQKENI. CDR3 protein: CASSPSAGGGTDTQYF. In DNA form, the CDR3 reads TGTGCCAGCTCACCCTCCGCGGGGGGAGGCACAGATACGCAGTATTTT.

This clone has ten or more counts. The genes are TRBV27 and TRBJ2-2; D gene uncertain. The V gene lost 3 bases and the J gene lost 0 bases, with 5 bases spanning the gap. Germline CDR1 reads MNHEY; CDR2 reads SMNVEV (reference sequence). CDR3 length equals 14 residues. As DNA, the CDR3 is TGTGCCAGCAGTTTGGCCGCGAACACCGGGGAGCTGTTTTTT. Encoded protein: CASSLAANTGELFF.

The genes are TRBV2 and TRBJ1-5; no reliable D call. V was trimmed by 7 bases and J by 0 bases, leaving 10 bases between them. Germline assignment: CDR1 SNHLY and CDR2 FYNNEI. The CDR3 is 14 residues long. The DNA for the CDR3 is TGTGCCAGCACCGTACAGAGTAGCAATCAGCCCCAGCATTTT. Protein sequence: CASTVQSSNQPQHF.